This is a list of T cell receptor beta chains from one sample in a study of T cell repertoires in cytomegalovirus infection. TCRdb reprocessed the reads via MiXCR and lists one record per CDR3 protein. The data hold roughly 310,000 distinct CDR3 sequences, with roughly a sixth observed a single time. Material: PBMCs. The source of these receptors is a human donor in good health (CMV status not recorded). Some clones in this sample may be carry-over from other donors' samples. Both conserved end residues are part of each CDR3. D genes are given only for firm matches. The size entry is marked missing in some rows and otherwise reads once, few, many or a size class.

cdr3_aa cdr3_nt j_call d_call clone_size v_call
CASSEGQRSNQPQHF TGTGCCAGCAGTGAGGGGCAGAGAAGCAATCAGCCCCAGCATTTT TRBJ1-5 . . TRBV25-1
CASSIDRASLSTGELFF TGTGCCAGTAGTATAGATCGAGCAAGTTTATCCACCGGGGAGCTGTTTTTT TRBJ2-2 . few TRBV19
CASGFRGSGYTF TGTGCCAGCGGGTTCAGGGGAAGCGGCTACACCTTC TRBJ1-2 . . TRBV6-5
CASTPTGASYEQYF TGTGCCAGTACCCCGACAGGGGCCTCCTACGAGCAGTACTTC TRBJ2-7 TRBD1 . TRBV19
CASSPAGVGLNSPLHF TGTGCCAGCAGCCCTGCAGGGGTCGGGCTTAATTCACCCCTCCACTTT TRBJ1-6 . many TRBV7-2
CAISEGTGGADYEQYF TGTGCCATCAGCGAAGGGACGGGGGGCGCGGACTACGAGCAGTACTTC TRBJ2-7 . few TRBV10-3
CASSPTSGGTDTQYF TGTGCCAGCAGTCCCACTAGCGGCGGCACAGATACGCAGTATTTT TRBJ2-3 TRBD2 many TRBV6-4
CASSPSTGFAGELFF TGCGCCAGCAGCCCTTCGACAGGGTTTGCCGGGGAGCTGTTTTTT TRBJ2-2 TRBD1 . TRBV5-1
CASSQGVGAYEQYF TGCGCCAGCAGTCAAGGAGTGGGTGCCTACGAGCAGTACTTC TRBJ2-7 . once TRBV23-1
CSVVVNYGYTF TGCAGCGTTGTGGTGAACTATGGCTACACCTTC TRBJ1-2 . . TRBV29-1
CASSLSPESGELFF TGTGCCAGCAGCTTATCGCCGGAGAGCGGGGAGCTGTTTTTT TRBJ2-2 . many TRBV7-9
CASSLGSWINTGELFF TGTGCCAGCAGCTTGGGGTCGTGGATTAACACCGGGGAGCTGTTTTTT TRBJ2-2 . many TRBV7-2
CASSYVGLAGYTF TGTGCCAGCAGCTATGTGGGGCTAGCTGGCTACACCTTC TRBJ1-2 . few TRBV7-9
CASSAGPTGETQYF TGTGCCAGCAGTGCTGGACCCACCGGGGAGACCCAGTACTTC TRBJ2-5 . . TRBV6-1
CASSLPSGEVQASTDTQYF TGTGCCAGCAGTTTACCTAGCGGGGAGGTTCAAGCTAGCACAGATACGCAGTATTTT TRBJ2-3 TRBD2 many TRBV28
CASSVAGGQSGDTQYF TGTGCCAGCAGCGTAGCGGGGGGCCAGTCGGGGGATACGCAGTATTTT TRBJ2-3 . . TRBV9
CASSTSGGWETQYF TGTGCCAGCAGCACATCAGGGGGTTGGGAGACCCAGTACTTC TRBJ2-5 TRBD1 many TRBV7-8
CSARSPEQYYEQYF TGCAGTGCTAGATCCCCGGAACAATACTACGAGCAGTACTTC TRBJ2-7 . . TRBV20-1
CSARAYGYTF TGCAGTGCTAGGGCATATGGCTACACCTTC TRBJ1-2 . few TRBV20-1
CSAGGWETQYF TGCAGCGCCGGGGGATGGGAGACCCAGTACTTC TRBJ2-5 . few TRBV20-1
CSVERGLNTEAFF TGCAGCGTCGAGAGGGGGCTGAACACTGAAGCTTTCTTT TRBJ1-1 TRBD1 few TRBV29-1
CAISELLAASSYNEQFF TGTGCCATCAGTGAGTTACTAGCGGCCAGCTCCTACAATGAGCAGTTCTTC TRBJ2-1 TRBD2 many TRBV10-3
CSARDLGTVNTEAFF TGCAGTGCTAGAGATCTGGGGACGGTGAACACTGAAGCTTTCTTT TRBJ1-1 . many TRBV20-1